The clone carrying this TCR beta chain was detected many times. Its target is not known. TCRdb ran MiXCR on the 5' RACE reads and lists one entry per CDR3 protein. The repertoire holds around 250,000 distinct CDR3 sequences, with around 8% as singletons. The data derive from a study of identical twins. Study-wide points: While abundant cord blood beta clonotypes carried fewer insertions, memory repertoires showed no such pattern.

The CDR3 consists of 14 residues. Trimming shortened V by 6 bases and J by 8 bases, and 17 bases separated the two germline ends. From germline, CDR1 is MNHEY and CDR2 SVGEGT. These data also featured in a second study, about yellow fever vaccine responses in identical twins.

The receptor was isolated from a woman between 18 and 30 years old in good health. The sample taken for sequencing was CD8+ T cells sorted from blood. J is TRBJ2-1 and V is TRBV6-2 or TRBV6-3; the D is unclear. CDR3 amino acids: CASRSVIVVDEQFF. CDR3 nucleotide sequence: TGTGCCAGCAGGTCCGTTATTGTGGTTGATGAGCAGTTCTTC.